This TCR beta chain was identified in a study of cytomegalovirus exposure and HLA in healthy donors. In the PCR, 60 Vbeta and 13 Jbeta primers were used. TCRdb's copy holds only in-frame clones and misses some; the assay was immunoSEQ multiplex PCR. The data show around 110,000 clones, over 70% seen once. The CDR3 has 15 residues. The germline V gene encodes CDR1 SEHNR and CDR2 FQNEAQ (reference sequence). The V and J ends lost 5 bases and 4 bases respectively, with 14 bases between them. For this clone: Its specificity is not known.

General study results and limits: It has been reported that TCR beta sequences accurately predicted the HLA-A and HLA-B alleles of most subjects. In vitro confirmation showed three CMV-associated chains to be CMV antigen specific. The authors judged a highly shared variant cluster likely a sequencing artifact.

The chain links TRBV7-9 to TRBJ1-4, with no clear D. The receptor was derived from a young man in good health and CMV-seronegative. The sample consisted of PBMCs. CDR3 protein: CASSPRGGSNEKLFF. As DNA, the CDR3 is TGTGCCAGCAGCCCAAGAGGAGGGAGTAATGAAAAACTGTTTTTT.